This T cell receptor beta chain stems from a study of OX40 agonist ivuxolimab in advanced cancers. At the level of the whole study: Ivuxolimab was an agonistic, fully human IgG2 monoclonal antibody directed against OX40 (CD134), a costimulatory receptor. Intravenous ivuxolimab was administered to patients every 2 weeks at six dose levels: 0.01, 0.1, 0.3, 1.5, 3 and 10 mg/kg. The point of sequencing TCRbeta in the periphery was to test whether ivuxolimab changed TCR sequence diversity and drove clonal T-cell expansion. A male proportion of roughly 85% and a mean age of about 60 years, ranging from roughly 23 to 80, were recorded for the dose-escalation cohort. Of the approximately 50 patients in dose escalation, about 20 had hepatocellular carcinoma, some 15 had melanoma, 9 had renal cell carcinoma and 9 had head and neck cancer. The paper describes the monotherapy dose-escalation part (N = 52 patients) of the phase I trial of ivuxolimab. Partial responses were achieved by three dose-escalation patients, of whom one had hepatocellular carcinoma and two had cutaneous melanoma. Patients were allowed to have had prior anti-PD-1, anti-PD-L1 or anti-CTLA-4 therapy, and around 43% of the dose-escalation patients had been treated with checkpoint inhibitors. The paper as a whole reports these results and caveats: On average, CD8+ T cells showed more expanded clones than CD4+ T cells after ivuxolimab. Partial responders in the 0.1-3.0 mg/kg groups had among the lowest normalized peripheral clonal expansion, especially among CD8+ T cells. The antigen specificity of the clonally expanded peripheral T cells was not determined. Clonal expansion of both CD4+ and CD8+ blood T cells was observed from baseline to week 6 at doses 0.1 to 3.0 mg/kg. Low levels of normalized T-cell clonal expansion were also seen in some nonresponding patients.

To sequence the TCRbeta CDR3 region, genomic DNA was isolated from the sorted cells. The immunoSEQ Assay was used to sequence the TCRbeta CDR3 regions. TCRdb provides this immuneACCESS table in a form limited to in-frame rearrangements. Some clones are lacking; in checked studies, under half of them reflect an unresolved V gene, and why the rest are absent is not known. The sample table contains under 25,000 clones; only one count was recorded for about three quarters of them. Under 30% of the sample comes from the top ten. Comment on this clone: What this receptor recognizes is not known. Per-nucleotide qualities are absent, and no much larger clonotype sits a single base away.

Unmatched junction bases come to 12, with V trimmed by 3 bases and J by 6 bases. The CDR3 goes from the cysteine to the phenylalanine over 15 residues. The only DNA kept is the CDR3, 45 bases in frame from the first base. Per the germline V gene, SGHRS is the CDR1 and YFSETQ is the CDR2. The trial excluded patients who had a history of autoimmune disease or who were on systemic immunosuppression. Peripheral blood for TCR sequencing was collected from all dose cohorts at baseline, on cycle 4 day 1, and on cycle 7 day 1. Samples were obtained from an open-label, multicenter, first-in-human phase I dose-escalation trial of ivuxolimab. Adults with locally advanced or metastatic melanoma, renal cell, hepatocellular, or head and neck squamous cell carcinoma were enrolled in the trial. CD4+ and CD8+ T cells were sorted separately from peripheral blood before TCR sequencing.

The V and J segments used are TRBV5-1 and TRBJ2-7, and 7 junctional nucleotides match TRBD1. Sample: CD4+ or CD8+ T cells sorted from blood, taken in a trial of the OX40 agonist ivuxolimab. The clonotype originates from an adult with an advanced solid tumor such as melanoma, head and neck, liver or kidney cancer. The bases are TGCGCCAGCAGCTACAGGGGCGCAGGTCGGGGCGAGCAGTACTTC. It is translated as CASSYRGAGRGEQYF.